This paragraph reports one T cell receptor (beta chain). From RNA transcripts, TCR beta CDR3 regions were amplified. Using the HTBI primer set, a first-round RT-PCR was run on the TCR CDR3. MiXCR, run by TCRdb on the multiplex PCR reads, gives a single entry per CDR3 protein. Counted here are about 200,000 distinct CDR3 sequences, about a sixth occurring once; the ten biggest clones make up roughly 49%. This entry is derived from a study of T cells in Graves' hyperthyroidism and ophthalmopathy. The CDR3 has 14 amino acids. The V gene's germline CDR1 is MNHEY and CDR2 SMNVEV (reference sequence). Trimming took 3 bases from V and 0 from J, leaving 8 bases between them.

The chain recombines TRBV27 with TRBJ1-2, with D uncertain. The TCR sequence derives from a woman aged 50 to 60 with Graves' hyperthyroidism. Sequences were obtained from blood. DNA for the CDR3: TGTGCCAGCAGTTTCGCAGGTCCTAACTATGGCTACACCTTC. It is translated as CASSFAGPNYGYTF.